Reported below is one TCR beta chain. The data belong to a study of T-cell reconstitution after alpha-beta-depleted transplantation in children. Trimming removed 6 bases from V and 10 bases from J, with 19 bases in between. The germline V gene encodes CDR1 SEHNR and CDR2 FQNEAQ (reference sequence). The CDR3 has 14 amino acids. Unique molecular identifiers were incorporated during preparation of the TCRbeta library. TCRdb reprocessed the PCR reads with MiXCR, giving one entry per CDR3 protein. Counted here are 250,000 to 350,000 distinct CDR3 sequences, almost 10% occurring once; the ten biggest clones make up around 10%.

The starting material was PBMCs from the stem cell graft donor, obtained from the stem cell graft. The V call is TRBV7-9, the J call TRBJ2-1; D is uncertain. The TCR originated in a human donor who donated a stem cell graft to a child with SCID. CDR3 coding DNA: TGTGCCAGCAGAAACCGGCGGCCAGAGGACGAGCAGTTCTTC. The encoded protein is CASRNRRPEDEQFF.